This TCR beta chain was captured by sequencing in a study of shared clonotypes between healthy human individuals. Adult donors, all healthy and HIV-negative, had no recent acute infections or vaccinations. This table comes from immunoSEQ multiplex PCR, and its TCRdb copy is limited to in-frame clones, with some not included. The sample holds about 2.3 million clones, more than 80% seen once. Trimming took 5 bases from V and 3 from J; bases not matched to a gene: 3. Germline V lookup: CDR1 SNHLY, CDR2 FYNNEI. The CDR3 totals 14 residues. The origin of this receptor is a man in his late teens or twenties in good health. Some clones in this sample may be carry-over from other donors' samples. The rearrangement uses TRBV2 and TRBJ2-3; 9 nucleotides align to TRBD2. The sample comprised naive CD4+ T cells from PBMCs. The subset was: CD45RA+ positively selected. CDR3 sequence: CASSWTSETDTQYF. The CDR3 nucleotides are TGTGCCAGCAGTTGGACTAGCGAGACAGATACGCAGTATTTT.